One sample yielded the 28 T cell receptor beta chains listed below, sequenced in a study of Ad26.COV2.S vaccination and SARS-CoV-2 variants. The data were produced by immunoSEQ multiplex PCR, yet TCRdb's version contains in-frame clones alone and is incomplete. This sample has a few hundred thousand clones; 87% occur once, and the top ten carry around 3.5%. Treatment specified: some 19 received Ad26.COV2.S at low or high dose, single or two shots; roughly five received placebo; per-sample allocation not given. Vaccine and placebo recipients were sampled on day 63 after the first injection. The starting material was peripheral blood, obtained in a trial of Ad26.COV2.S vaccine versus placebo. The source is a person aged 18-65 years who received the Ad26.COV2.S COVID-19 vaccine or a placebo.

The chain couples TRBV16 to TRBJ1-2, with D maybe TRBD1 (5 bases). Trimming took off 4 bases at V and 8 bases at J, with 23 bases between the two ends. The CDR3 contains 16 residues. Germline loops: CDR1 KGHSY, CDR2 FQNENV. The DNA for the CDR3 is TGTGCCAGCAGCCCAGATTGGGGGGGGACCAGTTCCGGCTACACCTTC. It codes for CASSPDWGGTSSGYTF.

The chain recombines TRBV4-2 with TRBJ2-2, with D unresolved. Germline loops: CDR1 LGHNA, CDR2 YNFKEQ. The CDR3 consists of 15 residues. Between the trimmed V and J ends, which lost 0 bases and 0 bases, there was a span of 5 bases. CDR3 protein: CASSQEPANTGELFF. The CDR3 DNA sequence: TGTGCCAGCAGCCAAGAACCAGCGAACACCGGGGAGCTGTTTTTT.

This clone was observed once. J is TRBJ1-3 and V is TRBV5-1; no clear D. In germline, CDR1 is SGHRS, CDR2 YFSETQ. This CDR3 has 11 residues. V lost 5 bases and J 3 bases, leaving 3 bases between the germline ends. CDR3 amino acids: CASSYGNTIYF. In DNA form, the CDR3 reads TGCGCCAGCAGTTATGGAAACACCATATATTTT.

The J gene is TRBJ2-2, the V gene TRBV5-8; TRBD1 is a possible D gene (5 bases). The CDR3 covers 16 residues. Per germline, CDR1 SGHTS and CDR2 YDEGEE. V was clipped by 0 bases and J by 0 bases, with 9 bases between them. The CDR3: CASSLGVRANTGELFF. CDR3 nucleotide sequence: TGTGCCAGCAGCTTGGGCGTCAGGGCGAACACCGGGGAGCTGTTTTTT.

V usage is TRBV7-8 and J usage is TRBJ1-5; a possible D gene is TRBD1 (6 bases). V was pared by 1 base and J by 4 bases, with 11 bases between. The CDR3 has 15 residues. Germline CDR1 and CDR2: SGHVS and FQNEAQ. The CDR3 region has the DNA TGTGCCAGCAGCTTAGACAGGACAGTTAATCAGCCCCAGCATTTT. This sequence encodes CASSLDRTVNQPQHF.

The J gene is TRBJ2-7, the V gene TRBV10-3; 7 bases are a match to TRBD1. V shed 10 bases and J 3 bases; nucleotides not matched to a gene: 6. CDR1 ENHRY and CDR2 SYGVKD come from the germline V gene. The CDR3 is made up of 12 amino acids. CDR3 loop: CATLGQDYEQYF. CDR3 in DNA: TGTGCCACCCTTGGACAGGACTACGAGCAGTACTTC.

V usage is TRBV5-6 and J usage is TRBJ2-7; possible D gene TRBD1, 6 bases. Trimming cost V 3 bases and J 3 bases, with 16 bases left between them. The CDR3 contains 15 residues. Per germline, CDR1 SGHDT and CDR2 YYEEEE. CDR3 nucleotides: TGTGCCAGCAGCTCTCCGAGGGGGTTGGACTACGAGCAGTACTTC. This encodes CASSSPRGLDYEQYF.

The rearrangement links TRBV11-2 to TRBJ1-1; 7 nucleotides line up with TRBD1. V lost 4 bases and J lost 9; bases outside the gene matches: 14. Germline V gene data show CDR1 as SGHAT and CDR2 as FQNNGV. This CDR3 is 15 amino acids long. CDR3 amino acids: CASSSLDRRGGKAFF. CDR3 in DNA: TGTGCCAGCAGCTCCCTGGACAGGAGGGGGGGAAAAGCTTTCTTT.

The rearrangement uses TRBV5-6 and TRBJ1-4; 9 positions match TRBD1. With V trimmed by 3 bases and J by 10 bases, 7 bases remained unmatched. Germline V lookup: CDR1 SGHDT, CDR2 YYEEEE. The CDR3 covers 14 residues. As DNA, the CDR3 is TGTGCCAGCAGCTACGGGACAGGGTTTGGAAAACTGTTTTTT. It is translated as CASSYGTGFGKLFF.

DNA for the CDR3: TGTGCCAGCAGCTCGGGGGGGAGAGGGCAAAACTATGGCTACACCTTC. Amino acids: CASSSGGRGQNYGYTF. The gene calls are TRBV5-4 and TRBJ1-2; possibly TRBD1 for D (5 bases). Trimming stripped 3 bases from V and 2 bases from J, with 17 bases between. CDR3 length: 16 amino acids. Germline CDR1 and CDR2: SGHNT and YYREEE (reference sequence).

The rearrangement links TRBV5-5 to TRBJ2-2, with D maybe TRBD1 (5 bases). This CDR3 spans 15 amino acids. Germline loops: CDR1 SGHKS, CDR2 YYEKEE (reference sequence). Trimming took 2 bases from V and 1 from J, leaving 9 bases between them. The DNA of the CDR3 is TGTGCCAGCAGCTTTCAGGGTGGGAACACCGGGGAGCTGTTTTTT. Protein product: CASSFQGGNTGELFF.

This clone was counted a single time. This rearrangement joins TRBV28 to TRBJ2-3; the D is unclear. The CDR3 totals 11 residues. Between the trimmed V and J ends, which lost 3 bases and 4 bases, there was a span of 2 bases. CDR1 is MDHEN and CDR2 is SYDVKM in the germline V gene. In DNA, the CDR3 is TGTGCCAGCAGTTTCTCAGATACGCAGTATTTT. Protein sequence: CASSFSDTQYF.

This chain uses TRBV27 with TRBJ2-1, with D hard to call. The CDR3 extends over 13 amino acids. The germline gives CDR1 MNHEY, CDR2 SMNVEV (reference sequence). Trimming left V 0 bases short and J 8 bases short, with 8 bases between. CDR3 residues: CASSLSYWDEQFF. Here the CDR3 DNA reads TGTGCCAGCAGTTTATCATATTGGGATGAGCAGTTCTTC.

The V call is TRBV4-3, the J call TRBJ1-1; 8 bases align to TRBD1. This CDR3 region has 15 residues. The V gene's germline CDR1 is LGHNA and CDR2 YSLEER. With 0 bases clipped from V and 6 bases from J, the junction kept 6 bases outside the gene matches. The CDR3 DNA reads TGCGCCAGCAGCCAAGATAACGGACAGGGAGCTGAAGCTTTCTTT. Amino acid sequence: CASSQDNGQGAEAFF.

The chain recombines TRBV10-3 with TRBJ2-7; 7 nucleotides line up with TRBD1. The germline V gene encodes CDR1 ENHRY and CDR2 SYGVKD. Unmatched junction bases numbered 2, after V lost 6 bases and J lost 0 bases. The CDR3 covers 13 residues. The CDR3 DNA is TGTGCCATCAGCAGGGACAGCTCCTACGAGCAGTACTTC. Residues: CAISRDSSYEQYF.

This chain links TRBV7-2 with TRBJ2-3, with D perhaps matching TRBD1 or TRBD2 (5 bases each). Trimming removed 1 base at V and 2 bases at J, with 10 bases between. This CDR3 contains 15 residues. From germline, CDR1 is SGHTA and CDR2 FQGNSA. This chain's CDR3 is CASSLVRGITDTQYF. In DNA, the CDR3 is TGTGCCAGCAGCTTAGTTCGGGGCATCACAGATACGCAGTATTTT.

The CDR3 is CASSLPTRGGPNTEAFF. CDR3 in DNA: TGTGCCAGCAGCTTACCGACGAGGGGGGGCCCGAACACTGAAGCTTTCTTT. The chain uses TRBV7-9 and TRBJ1-1; perhaps TRBD1 as D (6 bases). V was clipped by 2 bases and J by 1 base, with 17 bases between them. Germline CDR1 is SEHNR and CDR2 is FQNEAQ (reference sequence). The CDR3 consists of 17 residues.

V gene TRBV9 combines with J gene TRBJ1-3; D unclear. Germline loops: CDR1 SGDLS, CDR2 YYNGEE. V lost 4 bases and J lost 4, with 15 bases in between. This CDR3 has 15 amino acids. The CDR3 DNA sequence: TGTGCCAGCAGCCCGCGAATATCTCTGGGAAACACCATATATTTT. As protein: CASSPRISLGNTIYF.

This chain connects TRBV12-5 to TRBJ2-1; 10 bases agree with TRBD2. From germline, CDR1 is LGHNT and CDR2 FRNRAP. J lost 2 bases, V lost 4 bases, and 2 bases had no gene match. This CDR3 has 15 amino acids. The CDR3 DNA reads as TGTGCTAGTGGTTCGAGCGGGGGGGCCTACAATGAGCAGTTCTTC. Translation gives CASGSSGGAYNEQFF.

The chain joins TRBV5-6 to TRBJ1-5; D unclear. Trimming removed 4 bases from V and 9 bases from J, with 11 bases in between. This CDR3 region has 12 residues. Germline assignment: CDR1 SGHDT and CDR2 YYEEEE. This CDR3 reads CASSLGRGPQHF. In DNA, the CDR3 is TGTGCCAGCAGCCTGGGTCGGGGGCCCCAGCATTTT.

The chain carries TRBV6-5 and TRBJ1-2, with D possibly being TRBD1 (6 bases). The CDR3 contains 15 residues. From germline, CDR1 is MNHEY and CDR2 SVGAGI. Trimming took off 4 bases at V and 5 bases at J, with 17 bases between the two ends. The DNA for the CDR3 is TGTGCCAGCAGTTCCGTATACCAGGGGAAGTATGGCTACACCTTC. Translated: CASSSVYQGKYGYTF.

The chain links TRBV6-1 to TRBJ1-3; TRBD1 is a possible D gene (5 bases). Germline V gives CDR1 MNHNS, CDR2 SASEGT. This CDR3 contains 16 residues. V was pared by 2 bases and J by 4 bases, with 15 bases between. The chain's CDR3 is CASSELLQGGGNTIYF. CDR3 DNA: TGTGCCAGCAGTGAACTCCTTCAGGGAGGCGGAAACACCATATATTTT.

This clone was seen a single time. A read error may account for a junction end that differs from germline. Distinct nucleotide sequences in the sample also encode this CDR3. The chain recombines TRBV6-5 with TRBJ1-5; TRBD1 is a possible D gene (5 bases). CDR3 length equals 13 residues. CDR1 and CDR2 from the germline V gene are MNHEY and SVGAGI. CDR3 nucleotides: TGTGCCAGCAGTTCAACCCAGGGTCAGCCTCAGCATTTT. This translates into CASSSTQGQPQHF.

The genes are TRBV3-1 (or the pseudogene TRBV3-2) and TRBJ1-1; TRBD1 agrees at 8 bases. This CDR3 has 13 amino acids. With V trimmed by 4 bases and J by 7 bases, 5 bases remained unmatched. The V gene's germline CDR1 is LGHDT and CDR2 YNNKEL (reference sequence). The CDR3 DNA follows: TGTGCCAGCAGCCTGACAGGGGCTAATGAAGCTTTCTTT. This gives the protein CASSLTGANEAFF.

The rearrangement links TRBV15 to TRBJ1-2; no clear D. V shed 0 bases and J shed 8 bases, with 4 bases lying between them. The CDR3 is made up of 11 amino acids. Germline loops: CDR1 LNHNV, CDR2 YYDKDF (reference sequence). CDR3: CATSRDGGYTF. As DNA, the CDR3 is TGTGCCACCAGCAGAGATGGCGGCTACACCTTC.

The chain uses TRBV5-1 and TRBJ1-1; 9 bases match TRBD1. Germline V gene sequence: CDR1 SGHRS, CDR2 YFSETQ. V lost 7 bases to trimming and J lost 3 bases; unmatched junction nucleotides: 4. This CDR3 has 13 amino acids. CDR3 residues: CASQGQGDTEAFF. CDR3 sequence (DNA): TGCGCCAGCCAGGGACAGGGAGACACTGAAGCTTTCTTT. Based on the CDR3 plus reference TRBV5-1 and TRBJ1-1, the full variable domain is KAGVTQTPRYLIKTRGQQVTLSCSPISGHRSVSWYQQTPGQGLQFLFEYFSETQRNKGNFPGRFSGRQFSNSRSEMNVSTLELGDSALYLCASQGQGDTEAFFGQGTRLTVV.

This clone was counted only a few times. This chain connects TRBV6-5 to TRBJ1-1; 10 bases fit TRBD1. The CDR3 is made up of 14 amino acids. CDR1 is MNHEY, CDR2 SVGAGI, per germline. The V segment lost 5 bases and the J segment 6 bases; nucleotides outside the gene matches: 6. The CDR3 spells CASSPRDRGPEAFF. The CDR3 region has the DNA TGTGCCAGCAGTCCCCGGGACAGGGGCCCTGAAGCTTTCTTT.

This clone has only one observation. The rearrangement links TRBV12-3 or TRBV12-4 to TRBJ1-3, with D unresolved. Trimming pared 5 bases from V and 4 bases from J, leaving 6 bases between. The CDR3 is made up of 12 amino acids. Here the CDR3 reads CASSATGNTIYF. Here the CDR3 DNA reads TGTGCCAGCAGTGCGACGGGAAACACCATATATTTT.